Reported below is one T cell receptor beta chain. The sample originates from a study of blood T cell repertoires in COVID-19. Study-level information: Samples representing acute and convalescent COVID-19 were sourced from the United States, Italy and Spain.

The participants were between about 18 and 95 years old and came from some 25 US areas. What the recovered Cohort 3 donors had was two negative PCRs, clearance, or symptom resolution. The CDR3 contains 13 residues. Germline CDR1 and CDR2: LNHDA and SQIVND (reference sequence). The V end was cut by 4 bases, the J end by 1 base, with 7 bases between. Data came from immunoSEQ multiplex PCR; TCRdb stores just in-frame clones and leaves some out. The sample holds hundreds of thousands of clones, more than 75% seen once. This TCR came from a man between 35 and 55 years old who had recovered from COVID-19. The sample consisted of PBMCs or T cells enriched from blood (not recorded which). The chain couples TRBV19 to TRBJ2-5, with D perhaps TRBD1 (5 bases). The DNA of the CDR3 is TGTGCCAGTAGTAGACAGTTCCAAGAGACCCAGTACTTC. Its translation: CASSRQFQETQYF. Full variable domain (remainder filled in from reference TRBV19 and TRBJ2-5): DGGITQSPKYLFRKEGQNVTLSCEQNLNHDAMYWYRQDPGQGLRLIYYSQIVNDFQKGDIAEGYSVSREKKESFPLTVTSAQKNPTAFYLCASSRQFQETQYFGPGTRLLVL.